This T cell receptor beta chain was found in a study of blood T cell repertoires in COVID-19. The repertoire was sequenced with immunoSEQ multiplex PCR; TCRdb's copy has only in-frame clones and lacks some. The repertoire has about 100,000 clones, about four fifths of them found once; the top ten carry roughly 4%. Germline loops: CDR1 SGHTA, CDR2 FQGNSA. There are 16 residues in the CDR3. V was clipped by 1 base and J by 7 bases, with 14 bases between them. This TCR was sampled from a man aged 70 or older with acute or convalescent COVID-19. The chain uses TRBV7-2 and TRBJ1-6; D ambiguous. Sequenced sample: peripheral blood. CDR3 sequence reads: CASSLGVGRENSPLHF. DNA of the CDR3: TGTGCCAGCAGCTTAGGAGTTGGGAGGGAAAATTCACCCCTCCACTTT. The full variable domain, its missing parts supplied by reference TRBV7-2 and TRBJ1-6, is GAGVSQSPSNKVTEKGKDVELRCDPISGHTALYWYRQSLGQGLEFLIYFQGNSAPDKSGLPSDRFSAERTGGSVSTLTIQRTQQEDSAVYLCASSLGVGRENSPLHFGNGTRLTVT.